This TCR beta chain was profiled in a study of blood T cells in healthy people across ages. For the second PCR, which ran for 7 to 11 cycles, a sample-barcoded 5' primer and a J-beta primer mix were used. TCRdb called the 5' RACE reads again in MiXCR, with one record for every CDR3 protein. The sample includes about 1.4 million distinct CDR3 sequences, roughly 60% of them seen just once. V shed 0 bases and J shed 2 bases, with 15 bases lying between them. In germline, CDR1 is SGHRS, CDR2 YFSETQ. CDR3 size: 17 residues. The TCR sequence derives from a young man in good health. V and J are TRBV5-1 and TRBJ1-3, with D possibly being TRBD1 (5 bases). The source material was blood. The CDR3 loop reads CASSLDAPAGAGNTIYF. The CDR3 coding sequence is TGCGCCAGCAGCTTGGATGCCCCAGCGGGGGCTGGAAACACCATATATTTT.